This is a list of T cell receptor beta chains from one sample in a study of blood T cell repertoires in COVID-19. TCRdb's copy holds only in-frame clones and misses some; the assay was immunoSEQ multiplex PCR. This sample has 300,000 to 400,000 clones; 65% to 90% occur once, and the top ten carry around 6.9%. The sequenced material came from peripheral blood. The receptors were gathered from a human donor in a cohort sampled during active COVID-19. The CDR3 runs from the conserved cysteine through the conserved F or W. The D gene is left open where the match is weak. Part of the rows lack a size; the others show once, few, many or a class for expanded clones.

clone_size d_call j_call v_call cdr3_nt cdr3_aa
NA NA TRBJ2-1 TRBV11-2 TGTGCCAGCAGCTTTACCGGGTATAGTGAGCAGTTCTTC CASSFTGYSEQFF
NA NA TRBJ1-2 TRBV6-6 TGTGCCAGCAGTTACTATAGGGAGCTCTATGGCTACACCTTC CASSYYRELYGYTF
NA NA TRBJ2-7 TRBV30 TGTGCCTGGAACCCTTCGACAGTAATATACGAGCAGTACTTC CAWNPSTVIYEQYF
NA NA TRBJ1-5 TRBV19 TGTGCCAGTAGTACGACACCTAGCAATCAGCCCCAGCATTTT CASSTTPSNQPQHF
NA TRBD1 TRBJ2-1 TRBV6-1 TGTGCCAGCAGTGAATGGACAGGGGTGAACAATGAGCAGTTCTTC CASSEWTGVNNEQFF
NA NA TRBJ1-1 TRBV5-5 TGTGCCAGCAGCTTGTGGGGTGACAGAACTGAAGCTTTCTTT CASSLWGDRTEAFF
NA TRBD2 TRBJ2-7 TRBV3-1/TRBV3-2 TGTGCCAGCAGCCAAGTCGGCTTAGGGCTAGCGGGGAACTACGAGCAGTACTTC CASSQVGLGLAGNYEQYF
few TRBD1 TRBJ1-1 TRBV7-2 TGTGCCAGCAGCTTTGGACAGGGGATCGGTACTGAAGCTTTCTTT CASSFGQGIGTEAFF
NA NA TRBJ1-5 TRBV18 TGTGCCAGCTCTCCAACAAATAACAATCAGCCCCAGCATTTT CASSPTNNNQPQHF
NA NA TRBJ2-7 TRBV11-2 TGTGCCAGCAGACCCAATCCACAGGGCTCCTACGAGCAGTACTTC CASRPNPQGSYEQYF
NA NA TRBJ1-1 TRBV19 TGTGCCAGTAGATCCGGGACTCCAGCCACTGAAGCTTTCTTT CASRSGTPATEAFF
NA NA TRBJ1-1 TRBV27 TGTGCCAGCAGTTCTAAGGGGACACATGAAGCTTTCTTT CASSSKGTHEAFF
NA TRBD1 TRBJ1-2 TRBV19 TGTGCCAGTAGCCCGATACAGGGGGTAAACTATGGCTACACCTTC CASSPIQGVNYGYTF
NA TRBD1 TRBJ1-1 TRBV24-1 TGTGCCACCAGTGCGACACGGACAGGGCGGACTGAAGCTTTCTTT CATSATRTGRTEAFF
NA NA TRBJ1-5 TRBV6-5 TGTGCCAGCAGTTACGGGAGTCCCATAAACAATCAGCCCCAGCATTTT CASSYGSPINNQPQHF
NA NA TRBJ1-2 TRBV5-1 TGCGCCAGCAGCTTGGTTGGAGGGTTGTCGGGTGGCTACACCTTC CASSLVGGLSGGYTF
NA NA TRBJ2-7 TRBV29-1 TGCAGCGCGGGGGAGAGCTACGAGCAGTACTTC CSAGESYEQYF
NA NA TRBJ1-2 TRBV27 TGTGCCAGCAGTTTAACAGGCGGACGGAACTATGGCTACACCTTC CASSLTGGRNYGYTF
NA NA TRBJ2-4 TRBV5-5 TGTGCCAGCAGCCCGGACACTAAAAACATTCAGTACTTC CASSPDTKNIQYF
NA NA TRBJ2-3 TRBV18 TGTGCCAGCTCACCGGGACTCCTACGCGGCGATACGCAGTATTTT CASSPGLLRGDTQYF
NA NA TRBJ2-1 TRBV18 TGTGCCAGCTCACCATACTCTCCGAATCTCAACTACAATGAGCAGTTCTTC CASSPYSPNLNYNEQFF
NA NA TRBJ1-5 TRBV18 TGTGCCAGCTCACCCACGGGTTTGGGTCAGCCCCAGCATTTT CASSPTGLGQPQHF